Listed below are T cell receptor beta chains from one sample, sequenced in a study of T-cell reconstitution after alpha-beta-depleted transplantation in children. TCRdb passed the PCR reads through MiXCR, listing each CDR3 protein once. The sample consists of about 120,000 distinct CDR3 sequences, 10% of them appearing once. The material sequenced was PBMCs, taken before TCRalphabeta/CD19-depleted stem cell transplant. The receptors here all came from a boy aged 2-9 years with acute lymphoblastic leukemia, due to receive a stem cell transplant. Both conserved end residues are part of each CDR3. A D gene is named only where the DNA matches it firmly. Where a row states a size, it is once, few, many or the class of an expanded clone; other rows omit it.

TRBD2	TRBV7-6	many	CASSLGLAGEEGYEQYF
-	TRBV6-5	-	CASSYSRGEQFF
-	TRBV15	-	CATSTGASNTGELFF
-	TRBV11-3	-	CASSKGDEQFF
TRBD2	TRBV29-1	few	CSVDGRGVYNEQFF
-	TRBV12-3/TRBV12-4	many	CASSQEDLAVAYNEQFF
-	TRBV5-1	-	CASSLWSGDRSRSYEQYF
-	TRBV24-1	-	CATSEAGWETQYF
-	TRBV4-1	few	CASSPQGLKETQYF
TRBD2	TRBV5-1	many	CASSLWTSGISYEQYF
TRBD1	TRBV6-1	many	CASSGQGYTEAFF
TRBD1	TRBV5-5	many	CASSKDRIQLNTEAFF
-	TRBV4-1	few	CASSQDFSEPFYEQYF
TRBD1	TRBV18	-	CASSWRQGDNQPQHF
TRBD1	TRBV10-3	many	CAISRTGASGDTQYF
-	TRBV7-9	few	CASSLSGSGNTIYF
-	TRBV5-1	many	CASSLVVQGPYEQYF
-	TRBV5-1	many	CASSLGTGSSYEQYF
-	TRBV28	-	CASSFTGRNEQFF
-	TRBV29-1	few	CSVEGGQPYEQYF
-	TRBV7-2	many	CASSLGGTINYGYTF
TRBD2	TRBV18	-	CASSPKWTSEREQFF
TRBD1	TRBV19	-	CASSIGTGTDEQFF
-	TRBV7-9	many	CASSTTGREYF
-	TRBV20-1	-	CSARPVGRSNEKLFF
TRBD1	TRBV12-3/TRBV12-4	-	CASSLEGQYNSPLHF
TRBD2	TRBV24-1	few	CATRPAGTSGEETQYF
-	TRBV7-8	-	CASSLVRSAYEQYF
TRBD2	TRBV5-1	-	CASSYPNFTGGGNEQFF
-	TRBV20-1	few	CSAGSVHFKSTDTQYF
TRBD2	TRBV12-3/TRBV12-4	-	CASSSRGVAGYEQFF
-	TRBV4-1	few	CASSQDKEDAYISRYGYTF
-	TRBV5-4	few	CASSFVDSSYGYTF
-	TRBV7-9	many	CASSLLGLQETQYF
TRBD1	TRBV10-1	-	CASSESRTGGTDTQYF
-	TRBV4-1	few	CASSQVLGDGNTIYF
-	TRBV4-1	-	CASSPEGSSSSYNEQFF
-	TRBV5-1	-	CASSLGSSFYNSPLHF
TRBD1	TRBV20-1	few	CSAREPTGELSRYSDLRQETQYF
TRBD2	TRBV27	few	CASSFISTSAYEQYF
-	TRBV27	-	CASSLSNGFNQPQHF
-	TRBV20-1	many	CSASGPGNNEQFF
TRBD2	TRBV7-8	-	CASSLGSSGYNEQFF
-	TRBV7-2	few	CASSFGPADTQYF